Following are 17 T cell receptor beta chains from one sample sequenced in a study of shared clonotypes between healthy human individuals. Method: immunoSEQ multiplex PCR; TCRdb's copy keeps in-frame clones and lacks some. In the table there are 1.4 million or so clones, approximately 98.5% of which are singletons. Sequencing was carried out using naive CD4+ T cells sorted from blood. Subset noted: CD45RA+ positively selected. The receptors were gathered from a man aged 25-40 years in good health.

V gene TRBV5-1 combines with J gene TRBJ2-1, with 8 bases matching TRBD2. CDR1 is SGHRS and CDR2 is YFSETQ in the germline V gene. The CDR3 is 15 residues long. Trimming took 2 bases from V and 0 from J; bases not matched to a gene: 1. The CDR3 sequence: CASSFLAGSYNEQFF. The CDR3 DNA reads TGCGCCAGCAGCTTTCTAGCGGGCTCCTACAATGAGCAGTTCTTC.

The chain combines TRBV2 with TRBJ1-2; no firm D call. This CDR3 contains 13 residues. Germline assignment: CDR1 SNHLY and CDR2 FYNNEI. Trimming stripped 3 bases from V and 8 bases from J, with 13 bases between. The CDR3 reads CASSDTVTKGYTF. CDR3 nucleotides: TGTGCCAGCAGTGACACGGTAACGAAAGGCTACACCTTC.

This clone showed up just once. Written as DNA, the CDR3 is TGTGCCAGCAGCTCGGGACAGGGACTCTACGGGGAGCTGTTTTTT. Translated: CASSSGQGLYGELFF. This rearrangement joins TRBV11-3 to TRBJ2-2, with TRBD1 matching 9 bases. The CDR3 runs to 15 residues. CDR1 is SGHNT and CDR2 is YENEEA in the germline V gene. After removal of 4 bases from V and 7 bases from J, the junction contained 7 bases not matched to a gene.

This rearrangement joins TRBV9 to TRBJ2-1; D is possibly TRBD2 (6 bases). Germline loops: CDR1 SGDLS, CDR2 YYNGEE. V gave up 4 bases and J gave up 4 bases, with 12 bases separating them. This CDR3 spans 14 amino acids. CDR3 region: CASSLSGAYNEQFF. The CDR3 nucleotides read TGTGCCAGCAGCCTTAGCGGCGCGTACAATGAGCAGTTCTTC.

V usage is TRBV9 and J usage is TRBJ2-7; D is possibly TRBD2 (6 bases). The V gene lost 4 bases and the J gene lost 7 bases, with 18 bases spanning the gap. Germline CDR1 and CDR2: SGDLS and YYNGEE. The CDR3 is made up of 14 amino acids. The chain's CDR3 is CASSPGGDSGEQYF. In nucleotides, the CDR3 is TGTGCCAGCAGCCCCGGGGGTGATTCTGGGGAGCAGTACTTC. Looking up the rest from reference TRBV9 and TRBJ2-7 gives the full variable domain: DSGVTQTPKHLITATGQRVTLRCSPRSGDLSVYWYQQSLDQGLQFLIQYYNGEERAKGNILERFSAQQFPDLHSELNLSSLELGDSALYFCASSPGGDSGEQYFGPGTRLTVT.

The J gene is TRBJ1-5, the V gene TRBV25-1; D is possibly TRBD1 (5 bases). CDR1 and CDR2 (germline): MGHDK, SYGVNS. This CDR3 is built from 14 residues. V was clipped by 4 bases and J by 1 base, with 8 bases between them. The CDR3 nucleotides are TGTGCCAGCAGTGGTAGACAGAGCAATCAGCCCCAGCATTTT. Translation gives CASSGRQSNQPQHF.

The chain recombines TRBV4-1 with TRBJ2-3; 11 nucleotides align to TRBD1. Trimming took 0 bases from V and 6 from J; bases not matched to a gene: 8. Germline V gives CDR1 MGHRA, CDR2 YSYEKL. The CDR3 consists of 17 residues. CDR3 sequence: CASSQEGRDRGYDTQYF. The CDR3 nucleotides read TGCGCCAGCAGCCAAGAGGGACGGGACAGGGGGTACGATACGCAGTATTTT.

In the case of this clone: The same CDR3 also results from other DNA sequences found in this sample. The chain joins TRBV15 to TRBJ1-5; no reliable D call. Germline V gene lookup returns CDR1 LNHNV and CDR2 YYDKDF (reference sequence). The CDR3 is 14 residues long. Trimming took off 1 base at V and 4 bases at J, with 8 bases between the two ends. CDR3 residues: CATSRAISNQPQHF. CDR3 nucleotide sequence: TGTGCCACCAGCAGAGCCATAAGTAATCAGCCCCAGCATTTT.

This clone showed up just once. The V gene is TRBV18, the J gene TRBJ2-7, with TRBD1 matching 7 bases. Trimming removed 6 bases from V and 4 bases from J; junction bases left unmatched: 9. CDR3 size: 14 residues. The germline gives CDR1 KGHSH, CDR2 LQKENI. CDR3 region: CASSLSGTAYEQYF. CDR3 bases: TGTGCCAGCTCCCTCTCCGGGACAGCGTACGAGCAGTACTTC.

This chain connects TRBV5-4 to TRBJ2-7; TRBD1 matches at 9 bases. From germline, CDR1 is SGHNT and CDR2 YYREEE (reference sequence). The CDR3 has 15 amino acids. Trimming removed 2 bases from V and 2 bases from J; junction bases left unmatched: 5. The CDR3 DNA follows: TGTGCCAGCAGCTTTAAGGGACAGGGAGCCTACGAGCAGTACTTC. This sequence encodes CASSFKGQGAYEQYF.

This chain connects TRBV5-1 to TRBJ2-2; D possibly corresponds to TRBD1 (6 bases). Germline V gene data show CDR1 as SGHRS and CDR2 as YFSETQ. Trimming cost V 0 bases and J 2 bases, with 11 bases left between them. The CDR3 consists of 16 residues. CDR3 sequence (DNA): TGCGCCAGCAGCTTGGCGCCAGGGGCTAACACCGGGGAGCTGTTTTTT. It encodes CASSLAPGANTGELFF.

This clone was seen once. This sample includes further DNA sequences coding for the same CDR3. The genes are TRBV19 and TRBJ1-1, with unresolved D. Germline CDR1 and CDR2: LNHDA and SQIVND (reference sequence). V lost 2 bases and J lost 0, with 7 bases in between. This CDR3 has 14 residues. The CDR3: CASSILGLNTEAFF. CDR3 in DNA: TGTGCCAGTAGTATATTGGGCTTGAACACTGAAGCTTTCTTT. Combining the CDR3 with reference TRBV19 and TRBJ1-1 gives the whole variable domain DGGITQSPKYLFRKEGQNVTLSCEQNLNHDAMYWYRQDPGQGLRLIYYSQIVNDFQKGDIAEGYSVSREKKESFPLTVTSAQKNPTAFYLCASSILGLNTEAFFGQGTRLTVV.

On this clone: A read error may account for a junction end that differs from germline. The V gene is TRBV6-5, the J gene TRBJ2-5, with D tentatively TRBD1 or TRBD2 (5 bases each). Looked up from germline, CDR1 is MNHEY and CDR2 is SVGAGI. The CDR3 has 13 residues. In DNA, the CDR3 is TGTGCCAGCAGCCGGGACCAGCAAGGGACCCAGTACTTC. It codes for CASSRDQQGTQYF.

The chain links TRBV19 to TRBJ2-3; 11 bases line up with TRBD1. CDR1 and CDR2 from the germline V gene are LNHDA and SQIVND (reference sequence). CDR3 length: 17 amino acids. With 4 bases clipped from V and 1 base from J, the junction kept 7 bases outside the gene matches. The CDR3 spells CASSTPDRGLRTDTQYF. In nucleotides, the CDR3 is TGTGCCAGTAGTACCCCGGACAGGGGGCTACGCACAGATACGCAGTATTTT.

This chain links TRBV28 with TRBJ1-1; TRBD1 agrees at 9 bases. Per germline, CDR1 MDHEN and CDR2 SYDVKM. After removal of 4 bases from V and 9 bases from J, the junction contained 12 bases not matched to a gene. The CDR3 spans 15 residues. The CDR3 DNA is TGTGCCAGCAGTTCCCCCGCGGGACAGGGTCAAAAAGCTTTCTTT. This gives the protein CASSSPAGQGQKAFF.

The chain recombines TRBV6-5 with TRBJ1-1, with unresolved D. V lost 4 bases and J lost 1, with 16 bases in between. From germline, CDR1 is MNHEY and CDR2 SVGAGI. There are 16 residues in the CDR3. CDR3 bases: TGTGCCAGCAGTTCCGGGTCGAGAGTTAGGAACACTGAAGCTTTCTTT. It yields the protein CASSSGSRVRNTEAFF.

J is TRBJ2-7 and V is TRBV5-4; TRBD2 agrees at 14 bases. The CDR3 is made up of 18 amino acids. The junction had 10 bases not matched to a gene; V was cut back by 3 bases and J by 2 bases. Germline V gives CDR1 SGHNT, CDR2 YYREEE (reference sequence). This chain's CDR3 is CASSSPGTSGSLPYEQYF. CDR3 in DNA: TGTGCCAGCAGCTCGCCCGGGACTAGCGGGAGTTTACCCTACGAGCAGTACTTC. Filled out from reference TRBV5-4 and TRBJ2-7, the complete variable domain reads ETGVTQSPTHLIKTRGQQVTLRCSSQSGHNTVSWYQQALGQGPQFIFQYYREEENGRGNFPPRFSGLQFPNYSSELNVNALELDDSALYLCASSSPGTSGSLPYEQYFGPGTRLTVT.